This TCR beta chain stems from a study of CXCR3-negative and CXCR3-positive naive CD8 T cells. Turning to this clonotype: The antigen remains unidentified.

Sorting was done in triplicate for each CD8+ T cell subset (about 320,000 cells each). The CDR3 covers 18 residues. CDR1 and CDR2 (germline): MGHRA, YSYEKL. cDNA libraries for TRB were generated by 5' RACE incorporating UMI labels. TCRdb re-called the 5' RACE reads, yielding one record per CDR3 amino acid sequence without DNA. The sample table sets out about 85,000 distinct CDR3 sequences. Study-wide points: Naive subsets did not differ in surface CD5, and TRB CDR3 properties served to infer TCR strength. Diversity ran similarly high across both naive subsets but far lower in memory CD8+ cells. CXCR3-expressing naive cells carried TRB CDR3s more hydrophobic than those of CXCR3-negative naive cells.

This TCR came from a human donor in good health. Some clones in this sample may be carry-over from other donors' samples. The specimen was naive CXCR3+ CD8+ T cells from blood. Noted subset: CD45RO-CCR7+CD27+CD95- naive CD8+ T cells expressing CXCR3 (TNR3+). This chain connects TRBV4-1 to TRBJ1-1; TCRdb designates TRBD1, a call that cannot be tested without DNA. The CDR3 spells CASSQTLLGGIMNTEAFF.